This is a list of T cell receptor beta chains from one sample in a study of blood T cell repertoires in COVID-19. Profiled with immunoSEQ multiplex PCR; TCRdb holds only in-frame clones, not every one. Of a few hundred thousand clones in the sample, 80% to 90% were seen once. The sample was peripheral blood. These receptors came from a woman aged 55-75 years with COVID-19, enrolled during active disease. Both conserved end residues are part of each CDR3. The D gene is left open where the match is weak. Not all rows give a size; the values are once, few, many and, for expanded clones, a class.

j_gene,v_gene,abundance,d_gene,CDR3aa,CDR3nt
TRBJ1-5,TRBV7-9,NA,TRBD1,CASSFNTGGSQPQHF,TGTGCCAGCAGCTTCAATACAGGGGGTTCTCAGCCCCAGCATTTT
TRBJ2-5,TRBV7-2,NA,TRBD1,CASSLPTGVETQYF,TGTGCCAGCAGCTTACCGACAGGGGTGGAGACCCAGTACTTC
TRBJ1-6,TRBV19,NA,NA,CASSGWTESSYNSPLHF,TGTGCCAGTAGTGGATGGACAGAGAGCTCCTATAATTCACCCCTCCACTTT
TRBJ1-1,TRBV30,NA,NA,CAWNHRSYTEAFF,TGTGCCTGGAACCACAGAAGCTACACTGAAGCTTTCTTT
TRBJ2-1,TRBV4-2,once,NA,CASSHLAGAGDEQFF,TGTGCCAGCAGCCACCTTGCGGGGGCAGGGGATGAGCAGTTCTTC
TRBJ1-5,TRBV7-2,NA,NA,CASSLVFTGPNQPQHF,TGTGCCAGCAGCTTAGTATTTACAGGACCAAATCAGCCCCAGCATTTT
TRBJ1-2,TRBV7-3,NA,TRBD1,CASSPGTGSGGYTF,TGTGCCAGCAGCCCAGGGACAGGTTCGGGAGGCTACACCTTC
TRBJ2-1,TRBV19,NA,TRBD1,CASRQTGVNEQFF,TGTGCCAGTAGACAGACAGGGGTGAATGAGCAGTTCTTC
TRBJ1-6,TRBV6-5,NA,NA,CASSRDKYNSPLHF,TGTGCCAGCAGCAGGGACAAGTATAATTCACCCCTCCACTTT
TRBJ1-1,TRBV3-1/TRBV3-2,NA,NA,CASSPGTVGMKAFF,TGTGCCAGCAGCCCCGGTACAGTTGGTATGAAAGCTTTCTTT
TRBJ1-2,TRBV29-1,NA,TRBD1,CSVVTGKNYGYTF,TGCAGCGTTGTGACAGGGAAAAACTATGGCTACACCTTC
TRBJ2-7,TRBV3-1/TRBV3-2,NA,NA,CASSQDLLVEQEQYF,TGTGCCAGCAGCCAAGATTTGCTAGTCGAACAAGAGCAGTACTTC
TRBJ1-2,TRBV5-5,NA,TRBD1,CASSVDRGSYGYTF,TGTGCCAGCAGCGTTGACAGGGGCAGCTATGGCTACACCTTC
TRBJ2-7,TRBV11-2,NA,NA,CASSFGTSYEQYF,TGTGCCAGCAGTTTCGGGACTTCCTACGAGCAGTACTTC
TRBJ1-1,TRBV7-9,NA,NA,CASSWRRDGTEAFF,TGTGCCAGCAGCTGGAGAAGAGACGGCACTGAAGCTTTCTTT
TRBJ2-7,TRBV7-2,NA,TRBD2,CASSSSSGGASYEQYF,TGTGCCAGCAGCTCCTCTAGCGGGGGGGCATCCTACGAGCAGTACTTC
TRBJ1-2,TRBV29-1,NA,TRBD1,CSVEHTGENYGYTF,TGCAGCGTTGAACACACAGGGGAAAACTATGGCTACACCTTC
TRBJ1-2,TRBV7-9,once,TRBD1,CASSHRDSYGYTF,TGTGCCAGCAGCCACCGGGACAGCTATGGCTACACCTTC
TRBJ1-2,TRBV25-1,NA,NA,CASSDGNNYGYTF,TGTGCCAGCAGTGACGGGAACAACTATGGCTACACCTTC
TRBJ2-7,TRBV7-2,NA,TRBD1,CASSLRGGQEYEQYF,TGTGCCAGCAGCTTAAGAGGAGGACAGGAGTACGAGCAGTACTTC
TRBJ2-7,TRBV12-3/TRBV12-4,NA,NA,CASSLFRFHEQYF,TGTGCCAGCAGTTTGTTCCGGTTTCACGAGCAGTACTTC
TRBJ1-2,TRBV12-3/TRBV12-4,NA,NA,CASSFGEGYGYTF,TGTGCCAGCAGTTTTGGCGAGGGCTATGGCTACACCTTC
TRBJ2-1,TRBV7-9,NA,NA,CASSLAGVYEQFF,TGTGCCAGCAGCTTAGCTGGAGTCTATGAGCAGTTCTTC
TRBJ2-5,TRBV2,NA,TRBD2,CASSGPGTSGGSNF,TGTGCCAGCAGTGGTCCCGGGACTAGCGGGGGGTCGAACTTC